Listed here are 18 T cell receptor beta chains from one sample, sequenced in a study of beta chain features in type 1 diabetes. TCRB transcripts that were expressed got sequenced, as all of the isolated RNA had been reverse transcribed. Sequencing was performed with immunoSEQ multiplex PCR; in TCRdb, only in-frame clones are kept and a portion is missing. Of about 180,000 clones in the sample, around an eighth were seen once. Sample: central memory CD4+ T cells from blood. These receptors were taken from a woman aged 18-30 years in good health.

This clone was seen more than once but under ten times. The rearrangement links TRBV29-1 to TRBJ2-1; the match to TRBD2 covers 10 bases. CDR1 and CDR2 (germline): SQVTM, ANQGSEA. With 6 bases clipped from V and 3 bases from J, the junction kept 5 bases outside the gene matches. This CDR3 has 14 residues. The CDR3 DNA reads TGCAGCGTCCAGCGGGAGGGAATCTACAATGAGCAGTTCTTC. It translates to CSVQREGIYNEQFF.

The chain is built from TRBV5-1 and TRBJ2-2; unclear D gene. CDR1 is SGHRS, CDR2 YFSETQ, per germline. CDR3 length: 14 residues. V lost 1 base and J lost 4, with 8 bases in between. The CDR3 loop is CASSLNPGTGELFF. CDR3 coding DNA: TGCGCCAGCAGCTTGAATCCAGGCACCGGGGAGCTGTTTTTT.

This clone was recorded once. The CDR3 loop is CASSDGHTDTQYF. CDR3 sequence (DNA): TGTGCCAGCAGTGACGGACACACAGATACGCAGTATTTT. The J gene is TRBJ2-3, the V gene TRBV7-3, with D tentatively TRBD1 (5 bases). Germline V CDR1 and CDR2: SGHTA, FQGTGA. This CDR3 has 13 amino acids. Trimming took 6 bases from V and 2 from J, leaving 9 bases between them.

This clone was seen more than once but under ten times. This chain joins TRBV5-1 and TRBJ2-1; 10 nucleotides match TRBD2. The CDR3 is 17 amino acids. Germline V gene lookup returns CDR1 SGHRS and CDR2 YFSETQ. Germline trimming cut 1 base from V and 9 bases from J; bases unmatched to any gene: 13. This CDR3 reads CASSLRKQAGGGGEQFF. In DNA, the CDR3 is TGCGCCAGCAGCTTGCGGAAGCAAGCGGGAGGGGGGGGTGAGCAGTTCTTC.

CDR3 loop: CASSAGLAGGIDTQYF. The CDR3 nucleotides are TGTGCCAGCAGCGCCGGACTAGCGGGAGGAATAGATACGCAGTATTTT. The chain carries TRBV2 and TRBJ2-3; TRBD2 aligns across 14 bases. Looked up from germline, CDR1 is SNHLY and CDR2 is FYNNEI. Trimming at V came to 6 bases and at J to 5 bases, leaving 7 bases not matched to a gene. The CDR3 sequence is 16 residues long. Full variable domain (rest looked up from reference TRBV2 and TRBJ2-3): EPEVTQTPSHQVTQMGQEVILRCVPISNHLYFYWYRQILGQKVEFLVSFYNNEISEKSEIFDDQFSVERPDGSNFTLKIRSTKLEDSAMYFCASSAGLAGGIDTQYFGPGTRLTVL.

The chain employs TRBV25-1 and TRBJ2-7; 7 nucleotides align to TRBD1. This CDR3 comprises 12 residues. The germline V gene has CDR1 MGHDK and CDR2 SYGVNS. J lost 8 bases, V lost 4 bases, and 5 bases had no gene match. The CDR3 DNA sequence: TGTGCCAGCAGTGTATCACAGGGGAAGCAGTACTTC. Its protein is CASSVSQGKQYF.

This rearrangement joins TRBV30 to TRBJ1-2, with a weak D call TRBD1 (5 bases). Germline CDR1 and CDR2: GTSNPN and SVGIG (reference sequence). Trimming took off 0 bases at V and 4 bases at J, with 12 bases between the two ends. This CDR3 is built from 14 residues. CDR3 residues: CAWSVYRPPYGYTF. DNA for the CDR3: TGTGCCTGGAGTGTGTACAGGCCCCCCTATGGCTACACCTTC.

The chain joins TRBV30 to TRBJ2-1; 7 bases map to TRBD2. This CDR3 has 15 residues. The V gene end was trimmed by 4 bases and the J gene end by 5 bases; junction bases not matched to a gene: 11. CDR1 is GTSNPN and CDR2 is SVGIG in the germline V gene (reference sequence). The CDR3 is CAWTKAGAADNEQFF. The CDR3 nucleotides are TGTGCCTGGACGAAGGCGGGAGCTGCCGACAATGAGCAGTTCTTC.

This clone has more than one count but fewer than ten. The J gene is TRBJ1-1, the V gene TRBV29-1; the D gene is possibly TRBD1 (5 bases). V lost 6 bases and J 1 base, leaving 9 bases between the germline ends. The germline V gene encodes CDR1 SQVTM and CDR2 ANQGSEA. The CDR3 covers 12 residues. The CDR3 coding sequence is TGCAGCGTCAGGACATCGAACACTGAAGCTTTCTTT. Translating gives CSVRTSNTEAFF.

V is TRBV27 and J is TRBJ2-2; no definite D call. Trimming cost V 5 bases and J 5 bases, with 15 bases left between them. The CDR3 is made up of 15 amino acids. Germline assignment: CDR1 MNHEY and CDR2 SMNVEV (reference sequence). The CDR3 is CASSPSQLWTGELFF. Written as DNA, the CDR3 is TGTGCCAGCAGTCCATCGCAACTTTGGACCGGGGAGCTGTTTTTT.

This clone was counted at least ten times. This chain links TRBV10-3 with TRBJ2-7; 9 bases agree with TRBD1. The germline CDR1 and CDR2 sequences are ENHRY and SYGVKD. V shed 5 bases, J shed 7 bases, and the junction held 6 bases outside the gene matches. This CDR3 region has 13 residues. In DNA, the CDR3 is TGTGCCATCAGTCGGGACAGGGAGGGAGAGCAGTACTTC. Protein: CAISRDREGEQYF.

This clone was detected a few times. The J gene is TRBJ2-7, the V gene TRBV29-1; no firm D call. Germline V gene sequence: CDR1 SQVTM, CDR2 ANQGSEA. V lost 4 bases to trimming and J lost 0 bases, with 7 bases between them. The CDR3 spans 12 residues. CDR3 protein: CSVVQSSYEQYF. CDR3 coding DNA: TGCAGCGTTGTACAGAGCTCCTACGAGCAGTACTTC.

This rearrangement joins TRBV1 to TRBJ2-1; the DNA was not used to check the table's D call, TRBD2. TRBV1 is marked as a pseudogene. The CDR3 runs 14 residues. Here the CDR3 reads CTSSRRTKDNEQFF. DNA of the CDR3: TGCACCAGCAGCCGAAGGACTAAGGACAATGAGCAGTTCTTC.

CDR3 amino acids: CASSVGGLAGFGQYF. In DNA, the CDR3 is TGTGCCAGCAGCGTAGGGGGACTAGCGGGATTCGGGCAGTACTTC. This chain links TRBV9 with TRBJ2-7, with 13 bases matching TRBD2. This CDR3 contains 15 residues. V shed 0 bases and J 9 bases; nucleotides not matched to a gene: 6. CDR1 is SGDLS and CDR2 is YYNGEE in the germline V gene. Drawing the rest from reference TRBV9 and TRBJ2-7, the complete variable domain is DSGVTQTPKHLITATGQRVTLRCSPRSGDLSVYWYQQSLDQGLQFLIQYYNGEERAKGNILERFSAQQFPDLHSELNLSSLELGDSALYFCASSVGGLAGFGQYFGPGTRLTVT.

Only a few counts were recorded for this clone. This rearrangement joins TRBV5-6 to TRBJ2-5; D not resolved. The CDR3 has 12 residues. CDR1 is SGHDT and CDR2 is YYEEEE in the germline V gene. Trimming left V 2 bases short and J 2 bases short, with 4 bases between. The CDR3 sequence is CASSFRQETQYF. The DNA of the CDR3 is TGTGCCAGCAGCTTCAGACAAGAGACCCAGTACTTC.

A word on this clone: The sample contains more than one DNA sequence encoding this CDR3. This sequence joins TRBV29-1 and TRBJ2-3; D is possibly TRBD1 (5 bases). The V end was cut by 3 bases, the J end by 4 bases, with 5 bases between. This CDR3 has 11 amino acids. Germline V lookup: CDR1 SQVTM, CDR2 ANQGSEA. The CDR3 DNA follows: TGCAGCGTTGACAGGGCAGATACGCAGTATTTT. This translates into CSVDRADTQYF.

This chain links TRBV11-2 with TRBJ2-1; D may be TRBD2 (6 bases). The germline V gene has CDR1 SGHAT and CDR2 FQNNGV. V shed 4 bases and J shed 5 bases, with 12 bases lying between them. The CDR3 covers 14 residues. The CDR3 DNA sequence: TGTGCCAGCAGCTATACGGGAGCCAACAATGAGCAGTTCTTC. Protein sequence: CASSYTGANNEQFF.

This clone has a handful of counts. The CDR3 region is CASSQDSGRTGGYEQYF. Here the CDR3 DNA reads TGTGCCAGCAGCCAAGATAGCGGAAGGACAGGGGGGTACGAGCAGTACTTC. The chain combines TRBV4-2 with TRBJ2-7, with 10 positions matching TRBD1. Germline CDR1 and CDR2: LGHNA and YNFKEQ. Trimming at V came to 0 bases and at J to 4 bases, leaving 9 bases not matched to a gene. The CDR3 loop spans 17 amino acids.